The 5 T cell receptor beta chains in this list originate from one sample, sequenced in a study of cytomegalovirus exposure and HLA in healthy donors. Use of 60 Vbeta and 13 Jbeta primers characterized the PCR. The method was immunoSEQ multiplex PCR; TCRdb's version includes in-frame clones alone and lacks a portion of them. Of about 160,000 clones detected, 70% to 80% appear once; the ten largest clones hold about 4.5%. The sequenced sample consisted of PBMCs. The receptor set was obtained from a man aged 40-55 years in good health and CMV-seronegative.

This chain connects TRBV18 to TRBJ2-4, with a weak D call TRBD1 (5 bases). The germline gives CDR1 KGHSH, CDR2 LQKENI. V was clipped by 1 base and J by 6 bases, with 10 bases between them. The CDR3 consists of 14 residues. CDR3 residues: CASSPRNDRNIQYF. The CDR3 region has the DNA TGTGCCAGCTCACCACGAAACGACAGAAACATTCAGTACTTC. The variable domain in full, completed from reference TRBV18 and TRBJ2-4, reads NAGVMQNPRHLVRRRGQEARLRCSPMKGHSHVYWYRQLPEEGLKFMVYLQKENIIDESGMPKERFSAEFPKEGPSILRIQQVVRGDSAAYFCASSPRNDRNIQYFGAGTRLSVL.

The rearrangement uses TRBV29-1 and TRBJ2-1; 15 bases line up with TRBD2. The CDR3 has 14 amino acids. Per the germline V gene, CDR1 is SQVTM and CDR2 is ANQGSEA. V lost 7 bases and J lost 10; bases outside the gene matches: 8. CDR3 bases: TGCAGCGCTGGACTAGCGGGGGGGCCAGGGGAGCAGTTCTTC. It codes for CSAGLAGGPGEQFF.

The chain joins TRBV6-5 to TRBJ2-5; D unclear. In germline, CDR1 is MNHEY, CDR2 SVGAGI. V was clipped by 6 bases and J by 5 bases, with 16 bases between them. The CDR3 totals 14 residues. CDR3 nucleotides: TGTGCCAGCAGCACATCGCGGATGTTCGAGACCCAGTACTTC. Amino acids: CASSTSRMFETQYF.

The rearrangement joins TRBV2 to TRBJ2-7; D is possibly TRBD1 (6 bases). Germline V lookup: CDR1 SNHLY, CDR2 FYNNEI. The V gene lost 5 bases and the J gene lost 6 bases, with 11 bases spanning the gap. This CDR3 region has 12 residues. The CDR3 is CASSLTGIEQYF. For the CDR3, the DNA is TGTGCCAGCAGTTTAACAGGGATCGAGCAGTACTTC.

The J gene is TRBJ2-7, the V gene TRBV28; 7 bases map to TRBD2. J gave up 3 bases and V 5 bases, and 7 bases lay outside the gene matches. CDR1 and CDR2 from the germline V gene are MDHEN and SYDVKM. The CDR3 covers 14 residues. Here the CDR3 DNA reads TGTGCCAGCAGTGTAACCGGGACTAACTACGAGCAGTACTTC. Amino acid sequence: CASSVTGTNYEQYF.